The clone carrying this T cell receptor (beta chain) was observed once. The antigen is unknown. The CDR3 runs to 16 residues. PCR amplification relied on 60 Vbeta primers (plus 13 Jbeta primers). Assay used: immunoSEQ multiplex PCR; TCRdb lists only in-frame clones, some missing. The profile shows 150,000 to 200,000 clones, around 87% of them singletons. This specimen comes from a study of cytomegalovirus exposure and HLA in healthy donors. Study outcomes and limitations: One later analysis reportedly identified an Asian-associated ancestry cluster that showed fewer N-insertions than the approximately 710-donor mean.

The receptor was isolated from a woman younger than 35 in good health and CMV-seronegative. The sequenced sample was PBMCs. The chain couples TRBV6-7 to TRBJ2-5; 7 bases agree with TRBD1. TRBJ2-7 matches the DNA end more closely, so the J call is doubtful. TRBV6-7 is recorded as an ORF, its role being uncertain. The CDR3: CASSYRNGTDGYEQYF. In DNA, the CDR3 is TGTGCCAGCAGTTACCGTAATGGGACAGACGGCTACGAGCAGTACTTC.